This T cell receptor (beta chain) was observed in a study of post-analysis software for immune sequencing data. The overall study: Relapsing-remitting, secondary progressive and progressive-relapsing courses of multiple sclerosis were included.

This clonotype came up many times. Antigen unknown. Trimming stripped 0 bases from V and 6 bases from J, with 17 bases between. The CDR3 length is 15 residues. Germline values: CDR1 DFQATT, CDR2 SNEGSKA (reference sequence). TCR beta libraries were prepared from cDNA with unique molecular identifiers. Once about 0.95 to 10 million T cells were used, hundreds of thousands of cDNA molecules resulted. TCRdb processed the PCR reads anew with MiXCR; each CDR3 protein has one entry. The repertoire holds some 240,000 distinct CDR3 sequences, with 35% to 40% as singletons. Findings and limits, study-wide: Multiple sclerosis patients had significantly lower normalized Chao1 diversity than controls. Co-batched samples clustered tightly together by F measure. There were a handful of TRBV segments more frequent in patients than controls, and TRBV5-6, TRBV5-1 and TRBV20-1 were among them.

The V call is TRBV20-1, the J call TRBJ1-2; a weak D match, TRBD1 (6 bases). The sequence derives from a girl between 5 and 17 years old with multiple sclerosis. Sequenced sample: blood. CDR3 amino acids: CSARDFGQSTDGYTF. The CDR3 DNA reads TGCAGTGCTAGAGACTTTGGACAGTCAACCGATGGCTACACCTTC.